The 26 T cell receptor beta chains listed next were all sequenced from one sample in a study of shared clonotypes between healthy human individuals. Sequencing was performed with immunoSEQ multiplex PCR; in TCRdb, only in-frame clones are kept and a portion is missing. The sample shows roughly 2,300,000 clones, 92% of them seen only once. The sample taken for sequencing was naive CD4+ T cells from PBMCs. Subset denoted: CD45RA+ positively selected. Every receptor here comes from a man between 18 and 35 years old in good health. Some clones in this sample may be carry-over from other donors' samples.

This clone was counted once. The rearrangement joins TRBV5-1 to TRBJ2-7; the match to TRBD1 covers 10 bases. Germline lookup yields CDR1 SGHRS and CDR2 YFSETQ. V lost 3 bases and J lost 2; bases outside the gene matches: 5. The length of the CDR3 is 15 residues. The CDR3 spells CASSYGTGAPYEQYF. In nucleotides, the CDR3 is TGCGCCAGCAGCTACGGGACAGGGGCCCCCTACGAGCAGTACTTC.

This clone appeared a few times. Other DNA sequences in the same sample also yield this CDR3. The CDR3 DNA reads as TGTGCCAGCAGCTCATCAGATACGCAGTATTTT. Translation gives CASSSSDTQYF. The rearrangement joins TRBV7-3 to TRBJ2-3; D gene uncertain. The CDR3 length is 11 residues. Germline lookup yields CDR1 SGHTA and CDR2 FQGTGA. The V gene lost 4 bases and the J gene lost 4 bases, with 3 bases spanning the gap.

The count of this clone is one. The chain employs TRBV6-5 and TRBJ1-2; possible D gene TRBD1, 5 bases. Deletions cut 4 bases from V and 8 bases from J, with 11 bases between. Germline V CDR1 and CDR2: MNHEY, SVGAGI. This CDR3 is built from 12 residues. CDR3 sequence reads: CASSWAGRGYTF. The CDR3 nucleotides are TGTGCCAGCAGTTGGGCAGGGCGCGGCTACACCTTC.

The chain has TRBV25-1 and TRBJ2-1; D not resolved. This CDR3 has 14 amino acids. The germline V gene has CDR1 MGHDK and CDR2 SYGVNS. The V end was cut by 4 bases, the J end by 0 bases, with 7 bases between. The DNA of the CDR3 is TGTGCCAGCAGTGGGGATTACTCCTACAATGAGCAGTTCTTC. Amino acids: CASSGDYSYNEQFF.

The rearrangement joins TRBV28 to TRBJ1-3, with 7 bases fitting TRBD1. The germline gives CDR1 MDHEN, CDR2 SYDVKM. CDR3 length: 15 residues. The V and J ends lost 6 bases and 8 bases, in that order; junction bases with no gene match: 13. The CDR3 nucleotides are TGTGCCAGCAGCTCAAACCGACAGGGTGGTGACACCATATATTTT. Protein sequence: CASSSNRQGGDTIYF.

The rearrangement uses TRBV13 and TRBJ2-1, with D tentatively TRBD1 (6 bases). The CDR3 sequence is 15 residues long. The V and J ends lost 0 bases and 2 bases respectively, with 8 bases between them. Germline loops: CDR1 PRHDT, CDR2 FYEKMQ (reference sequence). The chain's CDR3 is CASSLGGTPYNEQFF. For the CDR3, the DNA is TGTGCCAGCAGCTTAGGCGGGACACCCTACAATGAGCAGTTCTTC.

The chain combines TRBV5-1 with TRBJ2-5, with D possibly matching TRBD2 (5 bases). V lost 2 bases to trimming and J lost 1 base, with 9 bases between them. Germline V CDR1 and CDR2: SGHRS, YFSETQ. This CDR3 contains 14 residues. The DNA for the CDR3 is TGCGCCAGCAGCTTCGGAGGATTCCAAGAGACCCAGTACTTC. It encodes CASSFGGFQETQYF.

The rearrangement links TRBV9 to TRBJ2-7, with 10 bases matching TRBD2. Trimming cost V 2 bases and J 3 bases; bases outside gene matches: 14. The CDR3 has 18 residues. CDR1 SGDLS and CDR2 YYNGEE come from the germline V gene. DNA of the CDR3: TGTGCCAGCAGCGTCGGACTAGCGGAACCTAGTAACCTCTACGAGCAGTACTTC. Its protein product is CASSVGLAEPSNLYEQYF.

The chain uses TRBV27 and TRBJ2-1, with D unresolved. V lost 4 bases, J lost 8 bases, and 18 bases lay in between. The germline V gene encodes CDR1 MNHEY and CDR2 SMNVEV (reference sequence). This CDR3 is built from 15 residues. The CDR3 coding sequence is TGTGCCAGCAGTTCCCAAGCGCAGTCCTGGTATGAGCAGTTCTTC. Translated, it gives CASSSQAQSWYEQFF.

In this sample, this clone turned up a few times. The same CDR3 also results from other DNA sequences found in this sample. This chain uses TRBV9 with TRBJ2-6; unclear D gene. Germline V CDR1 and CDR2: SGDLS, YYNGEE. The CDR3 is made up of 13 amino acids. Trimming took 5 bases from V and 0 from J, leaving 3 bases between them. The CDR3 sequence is CASRSSGANVLTF. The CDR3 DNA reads TGTGCCAGCAGAAGCTCTGGGGCCAACGTCCTGACTTTC.

The CDR3 DNA sequence: TGTGCCAGCAGCTTAGAAGTAACAGGGTTCGCAGATACGCAGTATTTT. Residues: CASSLEVTGFADTQYF. The V and J genes are TRBV11-2 and TRBJ2-3, with D tentatively TRBD1 (6 bases). The CDR3 runs to 16 residues. The germline V gene has CDR1 SGHAT and CDR2 FQNNGV. V shed 0 bases and J shed 4 bases, with 14 bases lying between them.

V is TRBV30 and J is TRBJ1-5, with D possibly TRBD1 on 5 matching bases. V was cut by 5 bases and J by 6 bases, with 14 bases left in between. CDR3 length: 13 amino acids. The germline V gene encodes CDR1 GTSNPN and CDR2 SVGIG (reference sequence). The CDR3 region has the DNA TGTGCCTGGGACTCAGGGTTTGGTCAGCCCCAGCATTTT. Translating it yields CAWDSGFGQPQHF.

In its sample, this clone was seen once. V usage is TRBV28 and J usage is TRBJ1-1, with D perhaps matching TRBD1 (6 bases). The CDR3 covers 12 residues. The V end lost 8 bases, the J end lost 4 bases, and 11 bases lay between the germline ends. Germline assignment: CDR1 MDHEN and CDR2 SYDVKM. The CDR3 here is CASGQTLTEAFF. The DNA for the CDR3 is TGTGCCAGCGGACAGACACTCACTGAAGCTTTCTTT. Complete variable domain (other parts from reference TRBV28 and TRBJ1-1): DVKVTQSSRYLVKRTGEKVFLECVQDMDHENMFWYRQDPGLGLRLIYFSYDVKMKEKGDIPEGYSVSREKKERFSLILESASTNQTSMYLCASGQTLTEAFFGQGTRLTVV.

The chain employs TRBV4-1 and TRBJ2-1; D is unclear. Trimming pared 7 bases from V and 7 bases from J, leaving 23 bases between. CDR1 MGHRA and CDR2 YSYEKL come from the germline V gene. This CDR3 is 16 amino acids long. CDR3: CASTDRARNLGNEQFF. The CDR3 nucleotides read TGCGCCAGCACCGATCGGGCCCGTAACCTGGGGAATGAGCAGTTCTTC.

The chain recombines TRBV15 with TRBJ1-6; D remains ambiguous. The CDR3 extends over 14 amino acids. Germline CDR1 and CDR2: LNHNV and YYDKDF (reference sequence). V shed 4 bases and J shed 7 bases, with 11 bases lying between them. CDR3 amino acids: CATSTVGRNSPLHF. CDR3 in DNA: TGTGCCACCAGCACCGTCGGCAGAAATTCACCCCTCCACTTT.

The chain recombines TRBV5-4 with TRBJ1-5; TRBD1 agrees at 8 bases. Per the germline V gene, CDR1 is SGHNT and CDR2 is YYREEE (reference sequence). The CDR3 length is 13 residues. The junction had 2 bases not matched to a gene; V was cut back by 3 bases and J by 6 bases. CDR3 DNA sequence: TGTGCCAGCAGCTGGGACAGGACTCAGCCCCAGCATTTT. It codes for CASSWDRTQPQHF. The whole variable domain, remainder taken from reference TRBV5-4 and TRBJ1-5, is ETGVTQSPTHLIKTRGQQVTLRCSSQSGHNTVSWYQQALGQGPQFIFQYYREEENGRGNFPPRFSGLQFPNYSSELNVNALELDDSALYLCASSWDRTQPQHFGDGTRLSIL.

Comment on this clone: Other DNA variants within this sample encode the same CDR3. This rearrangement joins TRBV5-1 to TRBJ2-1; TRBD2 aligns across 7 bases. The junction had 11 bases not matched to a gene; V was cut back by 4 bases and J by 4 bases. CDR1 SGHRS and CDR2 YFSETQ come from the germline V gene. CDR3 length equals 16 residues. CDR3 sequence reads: CASSPAGASSYNEQFF. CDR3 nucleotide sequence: TGCGCCAGCAGCCCGGCGGGAGCGTCGTCTTACAATGAGCAGTTCTTC. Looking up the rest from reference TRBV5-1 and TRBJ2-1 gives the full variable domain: KAGVTQTPRYLIKTRGQQVTLSCSPISGHRSVSWYQQTPGQGLQFLFEYFSETQRNKGNFPGRFSGRQFSNSRSEMNVSTLELGDSALYLCASSPAGASSYNEQFFGPGTRLTVL.

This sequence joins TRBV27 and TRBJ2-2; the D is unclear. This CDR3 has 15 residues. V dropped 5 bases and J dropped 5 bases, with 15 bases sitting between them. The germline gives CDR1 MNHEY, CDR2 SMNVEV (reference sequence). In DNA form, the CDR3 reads TGTGCCAGCAGTAACCGGAACCTAAAGACCGGGGAGCTGTTTTTT. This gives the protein CASSNRNLKTGELFF.

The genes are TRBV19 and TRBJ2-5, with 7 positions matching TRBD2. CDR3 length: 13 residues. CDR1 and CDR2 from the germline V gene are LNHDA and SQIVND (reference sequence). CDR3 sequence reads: CASWGRAGETQYF. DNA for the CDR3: TGTGCAAGTTGGGGGAGGGCCGGGGAGACCCAGTACTTC.

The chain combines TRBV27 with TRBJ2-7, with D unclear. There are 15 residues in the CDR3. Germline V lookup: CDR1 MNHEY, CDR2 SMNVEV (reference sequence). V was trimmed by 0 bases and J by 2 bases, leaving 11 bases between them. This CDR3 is CASSLSPNLAYEQYF. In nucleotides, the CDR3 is TGTGCCAGCAGTTTATCACCTAACCTAGCCTACGAGCAGTACTTC.

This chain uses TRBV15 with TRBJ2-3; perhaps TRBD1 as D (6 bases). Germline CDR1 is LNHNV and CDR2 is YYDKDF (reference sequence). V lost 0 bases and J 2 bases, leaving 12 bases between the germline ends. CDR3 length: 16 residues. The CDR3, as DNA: TGTGCCACCAGCAGAGATGGACAGCCATACACAGATACGCAGTATTTT. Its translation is CATSRDGQPYTDTQYF.

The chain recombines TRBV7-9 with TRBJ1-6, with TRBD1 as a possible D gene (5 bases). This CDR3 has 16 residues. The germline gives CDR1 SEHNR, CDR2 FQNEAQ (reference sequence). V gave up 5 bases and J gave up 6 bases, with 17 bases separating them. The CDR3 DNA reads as TGTGCCAGCAGCCCCAGTCGTGGGGGTAGTAATTCACCCCTCCACTTT. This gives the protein CASSPSRGGSNSPLHF.

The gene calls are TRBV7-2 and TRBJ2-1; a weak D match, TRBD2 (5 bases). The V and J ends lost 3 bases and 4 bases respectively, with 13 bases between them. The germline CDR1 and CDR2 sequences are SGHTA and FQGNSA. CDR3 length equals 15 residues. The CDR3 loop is CASSLEAHPYNEQFF. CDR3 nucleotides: TGTGCCAGCAGCTTGGAGGCGCACCCATACAATGAGCAGTTCTTC.

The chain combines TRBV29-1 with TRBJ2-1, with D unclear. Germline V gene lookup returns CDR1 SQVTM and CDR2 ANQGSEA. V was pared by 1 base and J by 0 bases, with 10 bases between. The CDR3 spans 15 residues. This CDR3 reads CSVEGGYGSYNEQFF. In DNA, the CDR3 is TGCAGCGTTGAAGGGGGTTATGGCTCCTACAATGAGCAGTTCTTC.

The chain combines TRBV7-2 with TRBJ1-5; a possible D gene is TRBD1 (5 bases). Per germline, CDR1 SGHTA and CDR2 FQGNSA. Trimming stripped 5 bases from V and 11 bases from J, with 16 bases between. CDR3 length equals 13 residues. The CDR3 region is CASSPRGALAQHF. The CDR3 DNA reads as TGTGCCAGCAGCCCACGGGGCGCCCTGGCCCAGCATTTT.

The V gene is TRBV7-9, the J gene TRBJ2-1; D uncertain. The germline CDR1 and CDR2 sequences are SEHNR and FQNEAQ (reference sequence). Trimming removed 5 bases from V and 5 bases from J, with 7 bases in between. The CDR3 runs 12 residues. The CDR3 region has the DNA TGTGCCAGCAGCCGGCAGCACAATGAGCAGTTCTTC. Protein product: CASSRQHNEQFF.